Below are 5 T cell receptor beta chains sequenced from a single sample in a study of blood T cell repertoires in COVID-19. Data came from immunoSEQ multiplex PCR; TCRdb stores just in-frame clones and leaves some out. The sample consists of over 85,000 clones, 80% to 90% of them appearing once. The sequencing input was peripheral blood. The source of these receptors is a human donor with acute or convalescent COVID-19. The donor label of this sample is uncertain.

The chain recombines TRBV9 with TRBJ1-3; D uncertain. Germline V gene sequence: CDR1 SGDLS, CDR2 YYNGEE. CDR3 length: 14 amino acids. Between the trimmed V and J ends, which lost 0 bases and 0 bases, there was a span of 4 bases. The CDR3 spells CASSVGSSGNTIYF. CDR3 coding DNA: TGTGCCAGCAGCGTAGGGAGCTCTGGAAACACCATATATTTT.

In this sample, this clone turned up once. The CDR3 here is CASEQGAGELFF. The CDR3 nucleotides are TGTGCCAGCGAACAGGGGGCCGGGGAGCTGTTTTTT. The J gene is TRBJ2-2, the V gene TRBV3-1 (or the pseudogene TRBV3-2); 8 bases fit TRBD1. Germline V CDR1 and CDR2: LGHDT, YNNKEL (reference sequence). With 8 bases clipped from V and 6 bases from J, the junction kept 2 bases outside the gene matches. The CDR3 is made up of 12 amino acids.

This sequence joins TRBV28 and TRBJ1-2; 8 bases map to TRBD1. V was clipped by 10 bases and J by 6 bases; unmatched bases: 16. The CDR3 sequence is 15 residues long. Germline loops: CDR1 MDHEN, CDR2 SYDVKM. Written as DNA, the CDR3 is TGTGCCAATGGGGGGACAGGAAAAGGCCAGAATGGCTACACCTTC. It translates to CANGGTGKGQNGYTF.

This sequence joins TRBV6-5 and TRBJ1-2, with D unclear. The CDR3 is made up of 11 amino acids. From germline, CDR1 is MNHEY and CDR2 SVGAGI. With 6 bases removed from V and 2 bases from J, the gap between germline ends came to 4 bases. CDR3 DNA: TGTGCCAGCAGGGGCAACTATGGCTACACCTTC. Protein: CASRGNYGYTF.

The chain uses TRBV5-6 and TRBJ1-1, with D unresolved. The CDR3 runs 13 residues. V gave up 0 bases and J gave up 4 bases, with 7 bases separating them. Per germline, CDR1 SGHDT and CDR2 YYEEEE. This CDR3 is CASSLGEGTEAFF. Here the CDR3 DNA reads TGTGCCAGCAGCTTGGGAGAGGGCACTGAAGCTTTCTTT.